The rows below give T cell receptor beta chains drawn from one sample of a study of blood T cell repertoires in COVID-19. Method: immunoSEQ multiplex PCR; TCRdb's copy keeps in-frame clones and lacks some. The sample lists 90,000 to 130,000 clones, roughly 87% occurring once. The sequenced material came from peripheral blood. These TCRs come from a human donor in a cohort sampled during active COVID-19. CDR3s include the opening cysteine and the closing phenylalanine or tryptophan. The D gene is left open where the match is weak. Clone size is shown for a subset of rows, as once, few, many or a class of expanded clone.

v_gene	abundance	j_gene	d_gene	CDR3aa	CDR3nt
TRBV5-5	.	TRBJ2-6	.	CASSFPRGAAGANVLTF	TGTGCCAGCAGCTTCCCTCGGGGGGCGGCTGGGGCCAACGTCCTGACTTTC
TRBV5-1	.	TRBJ2-7	TRBD1	CASSTGTVTYEQYF	TGCGCCAGCAGCACCGGGACAGTAACCTACGAGCAGTACTTC
TRBV28	.	TRBJ1-2	TRBD1	CASRGQGLYGYTF	TGTGCCAGCAGGGGACAGGGGCTCTATGGCTACACCTTC
TRBV7-9	.	TRBJ1-2	TRBD1	CASSPRRDSLYGYTF	TGTGCCAGCAGCCCGCGGAGGGACAGCCTCTATGGCTACACCTTC
TRBV11-2	many	TRBJ2-1	TRBD2	CASSFTSGTYNEQFF	TGTGCCAGCAGCTTCACTAGCGGGACCTACAATGAGCAGTTCTTC
TRBV11-2	.	TRBJ2-2	TRBD2	CASSPLAGGSAGELFF	TGTGCCAGCAGTCCACTAGCGGGGGGTTCTGCCGGGGAGCTGTTTTTT
TRBV5-1	.	TRBJ2-3	TRBD2	CASSLGLAVQDTQYF	TGCGCCAGCAGCTTGGGACTAGCGGTTCAGGATACGCAGTATTTT
TRBV7-9	.	TRBJ1-5	.	CASSLAGAGGNQPQHF	TGTGCCAGCAGCTTAGCGGGGGCAGGGGGCAATCAGCCCCAGCATTTT
TRBV19	.	TRBJ1-5	.	CASTIDGGGQPQHF	TGTGCCAGTACCATAGATGGGGGGGGCCAGCCCCAGCATTTT
TRBV10-3	.	TRBJ2-3	TRBD2	CAISAPTSGRARMGTDTQYF	TGTGCCATCAGTGCCCCGACTAGCGGGAGGGCCAGGATGGGCACAGATACGCAGTATTTT
TRBV19	once	TRBJ1-6	.	CASSIGRIGNSPLHF	TGTGCCAGTAGTATTGGCAGGATCGGAAATTCACCCCTCCACTTT
TRBV14	.	TRBJ2-3	TRBD2	CASSPYGGGTDTQYF	TGTGCCAGCAGCCCCTATGGGGGAGGGACAGATACGCAGTATTTT
TRBV3-1/TRBV3-2	.	TRBJ2-3	TRBD2	CASSPQTSGGDTQYF	TGTGCCAGCAGCCCTCAGACTAGCGGGGGAGATACGCAGTATTTT
TRBV5-1	.	TRBJ1-1	TRBD1	CASSRSGTGMDTEAFF	TGCGCCAGCAGCCGATCCGGGACAGGGATGGACACTGAAGCTTTCTTT
TRBV5-1	.	TRBJ2-2	TRBD2	CASSLVWLAGGDTGELFF	TGCGCCAGCAGCTTGGTCTGGCTGGCCGGGGGGGACACCGGGGAGCTGTTTTTT
TRBV6-6	few	TRBJ2-5	TRBD2	CASSRGVREETQYF	TGTGCCAGTTCTCGGGGGGTCCGAGAGGAGACCCAGTACTTC
TRBV16	few	TRBJ1-2	TRBD1	CASSLIQEQGAYGYTF	TGTGCCAGCAGCCTAATTCAGGAACAGGGGGCTTATGGCTACACCTTC
TRBV5-1	.	TRBJ1-2	TRBD1	CASSSGGQADGYTF	TGCGCCAGCAGCTCCGGGGGACAGGCGGATGGCTACACCTTC
TRBV6-5	.	TRBJ2-7	TRBD1	CASRADRGLYEQYF	TGTGCCAGCAGGGCTGACAGGGGGCTGTACGAGCAGTACTTC
TRBV24-1	.	TRBJ1-2	TRBD1	CATSVWPRGATNYGYTF	TGTGCCACCAGTGTATGGCCCAGGGGGGCTACTAACTATGGCTACACCTTC
TRBV6-5	.	TRBJ1-6	TRBD1	CASYQGVNSPLHF	TGTGCCAGCTATCAGGGGGTTAATTCACCCCTCCACTTT
TRBV5-4	.	TRBJ2-5	TRBD1	CASSQDRVRQTQYF	TGTGCCAGCAGTCAGGACAGGGTGAGGCAGACCCAGTACTTC
TRBV21-1	.	TRBJ2-3	.	CASSTRTGDCPDTQYF	TGTGCCAGCAGCACCAGGACAGGAGATTGCCCAGATACGCAGTATTTT
TRBV9	.	TRBJ1-1	.	CASSVGAAGVTTEAFF	TGTGCCAGCAGCGTAGGAGCGGCAGGGGTGACGACTGAAGCTTTCTTT
TRBV6-5	.	TRBJ1-5	.	CASSYSWQGNQPQHF	TGTGCCAGCAGTTACTCGTGGCAGGGCAATCAGCCCCAGCATTTT
TRBV12-5	.	TRBJ2-5	.	CASALRETQYF	TGTGCTAGTGCCCTACGAGAGACCCAGTACTTC
TRBV4-3	.	TRBJ2-2	.	CASSQDRSGPGELFF	TGCGCCAGCAGCCAAGATAGGAGCGGCCCCGGGGAGCTGTTTTTT